A single sample is the source of the 14 T cell receptor beta chains below, sequenced in a study of tissue T cells after allogeneic stem cell transplantation. Libraries were prepared by immunoSEQ multiplex PCR; TCRdb keeps only in-frame clonotypes and omits some of them. The table has some 8,000 clones, roughly 38% seen once. Regarding time point: mouse harvest day 14 after allogeneic transplant. Mouse grafts combined 10^7 T-cell-depleted bone marrow cells with 10^6 splenic CD5+ T cells. Material for sequencing was skin. The receptors originated from a female BALB/c mouse given C57BL/6 T cells with graft-versus-host disease after an allogeneic hematopoietic cell transplant.

About this clone: The gene names given are mouse names. The read ends 1 residue before the CDR3 terminus; that terminus is restored from the germline J gene. This chain links TRBV3 with TRBJ1-1, with D unresolved. This CDR3 has 13 amino acids. V was shortened by 4 bases and J by 1 base, with 7 bases between the two germline ends. Per the germline V gene, CDR1 is SNHLY and CDR2 is FYNGKV (reference sequence). CDR3: CASSYTVNTEVFF. The DNA read from the CDR3 is TGTGCCAGCAGCTATACAGTAAACACAGAAGTCTTC.

This clone was counted only a few times. Germline and genes: mouse. The missing CDR3 end, 1 residue past where the read stops, is filled in from the germline J gene. The chain joins TRBV17 to TRBJ2-1; D not certain. CDR1 is MNHDT and CDR2 is YYDKIL in the germline V gene. Trimming removed 3 bases from V and 5 bases from J, with 5 bases in between. CDR3 length equals 12 residues. The CDR3: CASSSADAEQFF. CDR3 bases read: TGTGCTAGCAGTAGCGCAGATGCTGAGCAGTTC. The full variable domain, its missing parts supplied by reference TRBV17 and TRBJ2-1, is DTTVKQNPRYKLARVGKPVNLICSQTMNHDTMYWYQKKPNQAPKLLLFYYDKILNREADTFEKFQSSRPNNSFCSLYIGSAGLEYSAMYLCASSSADAEQFFGPGTRLTVL.

A note on this clone: The gene names here belong to mouse. The read terminates 1 residue ahead of where the CDR3 ends, so the germline J gene completes it. This chain uses TRBV26 with TRBJ2-7, with 9 bases identical to TRBD1. The V gene end was trimmed by 4 bases and the J gene end by 0 bases; junction bases not matched to a gene: 4. There are 15 residues in the CDR3. The germline gives CDR1 KGHPV, CDR2 FQNQEV (reference sequence). The CDR3 loop reads CASSPGQGSSYEQYF. CDR3 DNA, as far as it was read: TGTGCCAGCAGTCCTGGACAGGGGAGCTCCTATGAACAGTAC. The full variable domain, in which reference TRBV26 and TRBJ2-7 provide the parts outside the CDR3, is NSKVIQTPRYLVKGQGQKAKMRCIPEKGHPVVFWYQQNKNNEFKFLINFQNQEVLQQIDMTEKRFSAECPSNSPCSLEIQSSEAGDSALYLCASSPGQGSSYEQYFGPGTRLTVL.

Worth noting for this clone: Gene names and germline refer to mouse. The read ends 1 residue early relative to the CDR3; the germline J gene fills the gap. The rearrangement links TRBV26 to TRBJ1-3, with TRBD1 as a possible D gene (5 bases). Germline V gene data show CDR1 as KGHPV and CDR2 as FQNQEV (reference sequence). Deletions cut 2 bases from V and 1 base from J, with 6 bases between. The CDR3 has 14 residues. The CDR3 DNA, read in part, is TGTGCCAGCAGTCTGGCAGGGTCTGGAAATACGCTCTAT. Its translation: CASSLAGSGNTLY. The full CDR3 protein is CASSLAGSGNTLYF.

As concerns this clone: A single base separates this from a much larger clone, so it may be a read error. Any gene name here is a mouse gene name. The read ends 1 residue early relative to the CDR3; the germline J gene fills the gap. The rearrangement uses TRBV13-1 and TRBJ1-4; D remains unclear. Between the trimmed V and J ends, which lost 2 bases and 0 bases, there was a span of 5 bases. Germline CDR1 reads NSHNY; CDR2 reads SYGAGN. The CDR3 covers 14 residues. CDR3: CASSETISNERLFF. The sequenced CDR3 bases are TGTGCCAGCAGTGAGACAATTTCCAACGAAAGATTATTT.

Relative to its sample, this clone is medium-sized. The gene names here belong to mouse. The read stops 1 residue short of the end of the CDR3; the missing end is completed from the germline J gene. The chain is built from TRBV26 and TRBJ1-2; a possible D gene is TRBD1 (6 bases). V gave up 0 bases and J gave up 4 bases, with 12 bases separating them. This CDR3 spans 15 amino acids. The germline V gene has CDR1 KGHPV and CDR2 FQNQEV (reference sequence). Here the CDR3 reads CASSLSWGRGSDYTF. CDR3 bases read: TGTGCCAGCAGTCTGTCGTGGGGGCGCGGCTCCGACTACACC.

With respect to this clone: The germline and genes are mouse ones. The read stops 1 residue short of the end of the CDR3; the missing end is completed from the germline J gene. The J gene is TRBJ2-2, the V gene TRBV12-1; TRBD1 matches 12 bases. Germline values: CDR1 SGHSN, CDR2 HYEKVE. Unmatched junction bases numbered 2, after V lost 3 bases and J lost 4 bases. The CDR3 has 15 amino acids. CDR3 region: CASSWDRGPTGQLYF. The CDR3 bases that were read are TGTGCCAGCTCTTGGGACAGGGGGCCCACCGGGCAGCTCTAC.

This clone was counted between two and nine times. The genes and germline here are from mouse. The read gets to within 1 residue of the CDR3 end, and the germline J gene fills in the rest. The chain has TRBV1 and TRBJ2-3, with a possible D match to TRBD2 (6 bases). V was cut by 2 bases and J by 0 bases, with 9 bases left in between. The CDR3 covers 15 residues. Germline V lookup: CDR1 NSQYPW, CDR2 LRSPGD (reference sequence). The DNA read from the CDR3 is TGCACCTGCAGTGCAAGTGGGGGTAGTGCAGAAACGCTGTAT. It yields the protein CTCSASGGSAETLY. In full, the CDR3 is CTCSASGGSAETLYF.

Relative to its sample, this clone is medium-sized. Mouse gene names apply. The read stops 1 residue short of the end of the CDR3; the missing end is completed from the germline J gene. The V gene is TRBV26, the J gene TRBJ2-2, with 7 nucleotides matching TRBD1. Germline CDR1 reads KGHPV; CDR2 reads FQNQEV (reference sequence). The CDR3 has 14 residues. V lost 6 bases and J lost 2; bases outside the gene matches: 3. The covered CDR3 bases are TGTGCCAGCAGCCCGGGACAGAACACCGGGCAGCTCTAC. This translates into CASSPGQNTGQLY. Given in full, the CDR3 is CASSPGQNTGQLYF. Using reference TRBV26 and TRBJ2-2 for the parts outside the CDR3, the full variable domain is NSKVIQTPRYLVKGQGQKAKMRCIPEKGHPVVFWYQQNKNNEFKFLINFQNQEVLQQIDMTEKRFSAECPSNSPCSLEIQSSEAGDSALYLCASSPGQNTGQLYFGEGSKLTVL.

This clone is medium-sized. Gene names follow the mouse nomenclature. Sequencing ends 1 residue short of the CDR3 end; the germline J gene provides the rest. The V and J genes are TRBV26 and TRBJ2-7, with D possibly being TRBD1 or TRBD2 (6 bases each). V was pared by 2 bases and J by 7 bases, with 12 bases between. Per the germline V gene, CDR1 is KGHPV and CDR2 is FQNQEV (reference sequence). This CDR3 comprises 13 residues. The DNA read from the CDR3 is TGTGCCAGCAGTCTGGGGGGCGCGAAGGAACAGTAC. This sequence encodes CASSLGGAKEQY. The entire CDR3 protein is CASSLGGAKEQYF.

Turning to this clone: Mouse names are used for the genes. Sequencing ends 1 residue short of the CDR3 end; the germline J gene provides the rest. The V gene is TRBV26, the J gene TRBJ2-4; D uncertain. This CDR3 region has 14 residues. The V and J ends lost 4 bases and 0 bases respectively, with 8 bases between them. Germline loops: CDR1 KGHPV, CDR2 FQNQEV (reference sequence). Partial CDR3 DNA: TGTGCCAGCAGTCAGGGATCTAGTCAAAACACCTTGTAC. Its translation is CASSQGSSQNTLY. The entire CDR3 reads CASSQGSSQNTLYF.

For this clone: Gene names follow the mouse nomenclature. The CDR3 end falls 1 residue outside the read, so it is completed with the germline J gene. The gene calls are TRBV16 and TRBJ2-4; 10 nucleotides agree with TRBD2. The length of the CDR3 is 15 residues. Trimming removed 0 bases from V and 6 bases from J; junction bases left unmatched: 3. Germline V CDR1 and CDR2: SGHSA, FRNQAP. CDR3 sequence reads: CASSLDWGGANTLYF. The part of the CDR3 DNA that was read is TGTGCAAGCAGCTTAGACTGGGGGGGCGCGAACACCTTGTAC.

Comments on this clone: Genes and germline are mouse. The read stops 1 residue short of the end of the CDR3; the missing end is completed from the germline J gene. The V call is TRBV26, the J call TRBJ1-4; 10 bases fit TRBD1. Germline V CDR1 and CDR2: KGHPV, FQNQEV (reference sequence). This CDR3 has 15 amino acids. V gave up 7 bases and J gave up 4 bases; unmatched junction bases: 6. The CDR3 bases that were read are TGTGCCAGCACCACCGGGACAGGGGACAACGAAAGATTATTT. Translation gives CASTTGTGDNERLF. The entire CDR3 is CASTTGTGDNERLFF.

To note about this clone: Mouse gene names and germline throughout. Coverage ceases 1 residue before the CDR3 finishes, and the germline J gene fills in the end. The V and J genes are TRBV4 and TRBJ2-7; the match to TRBD2 covers 13 bases. From germline, CDR1 is LGHDT and CDR2 YNNKQL (reference sequence). Trimming removed 5 bases from V and 0 bases from J; junction bases left unmatched: 7. The CDR3 loop spans 17 amino acids. This CDR3 is CASSRDWGGRSSYEQYF. The CDR3 DNA, read in part, is TGTGCCAGCAGCCGGGACTGGGGGGGGAGGAGCTCCTATGAACAGTAC.